This TCR beta chain was sequenced during a study of metastatic and nonmetastatic thyroid tumors. About the study: A comparison of repertoires was made across blood and tumor or nodule tissue from malignant and benign thyroid patients.

This clone was found many times. Its specificity is not known. This CDR3 is built from 14 residues. V dropped 6 bases and J dropped 8; count of bases not matched to a gene: 9. Germline lookup yields CDR1 ENHRY and CDR2 SYGVKD. Per the original data handling: The study built a papillary thyroid cancer distant-metastasis classifier from CDR3 differences across clinicopathological groups. Using MiXCR, TCRdb re-called clones from the PCR reads. The V and J calls reflect TCRdb's pipeline rather than the authors' work. The sample carries over 35,000 clones, around a sixth recorded once. Study findings and constraints: The study reportedly found significantly higher TCR beta diversity in malignant thyroid tumors than benign nodules, in blood and tumor.

Patients underwent thyroid surgery, and none had received any treatment before it. The specimen was tumor tissue. This TCR was recovered from a female donor with papillary thyroid cancer or a benign thyroid nodule (not recorded which). Some clones in this sample may be carry-over from other donors' samples. The chain employs TRBV10-3 and TRBJ2-5; 10 bases fit TRBD2. CDR3 amino acids: CAISATSGLSTQYF. CDR3 bases: TGTGCCATCAGCGCGACTAGCGGGTTATCAACCCAGTACTTC.